The clone carrying this T cell receptor (beta chain) was seen ten or more times. Trimming removed 5 bases from V and 2 bases from J, with 10 bases in between. Germline-derived CDR1 and CDR2 are SGHTA and FQGNSA. The CDR3 loop spans 14 amino acids. This entry belongs to a study of blood T cell repertoires in COVID-19. In the original analysis: Estimation of nucleated cell counts relied on the amplification of reference gene primers. Method: immunoSEQ multiplex PCR; TCRdb's copy keeps in-frame clones and lacks some. V, J and clone size reflect that table, while D and trimming were determined from the DNA. The data contain about 200,000 clones, approximately 83% of them singletons.

V is TRBV7-2 and J is TRBJ1-5; D remains unclear. The sample was PBMCs or T cells enriched from blood (not recorded which). The sequence was collected from a man between 35 and 55 years old who had recovered from COVID-19. The CDR3 DNA follows: TGTGCCAGCAGCACCCGGGGTCGCAATCAGCCCCAGCATTTT. It specifies CASSTRGRNQPQHF.